Sequencing of this TCR beta chain was carried out in a study of T-cell reconstitution after alpha-beta-depleted transplantation in children. General study findings and limits: The study reportedly traced alpha-beta T cells about two months after transplant to several hundred expanded graft clones. For some patients, TCRbeta diversity was high at day 60 because of recipient T cells and thymic progenitors that survived. Fresh T-cell production supplied most of the T-cell counts and diversity seen one year after transplant.

Unique molecular identifiers were built into the TCRbeta library. TCRdb reprocessed the PCR reads with MiXCR, giving one entry per CDR3 protein. The table shows 500,000 to 750,000 distinct CDR3 sequences, with approximately 12% occurring only once. The CDR3 runs to 15 residues. Germline-derived CDR1 and CDR2 are KGHSH and LQKENI. Trimming removed 6 bases from V and 3 bases from J; junction bases left unmatched: 7. As for this clonotype: Its antigen is unknown.

The starting material was PBMCs, mostly from graft donor cells, obtained 360 days after TCRalphabeta/CD19-depleted stem cell transplant. The receptor was derived from a male patient younger than 18 who had a stem cell transplant for acute myeloid leukemia, so the T cells may come from the graft donor. The chain carries TRBV18 and TRBJ1-4; 7 bases fit TRBD1. CDR3: CASSLAGTANEKLFF. The DNA of the CDR3 is TGTGCCAGCTCTCTCGCCGGGACAGCTAATGAAAAACTGTTTTTT.